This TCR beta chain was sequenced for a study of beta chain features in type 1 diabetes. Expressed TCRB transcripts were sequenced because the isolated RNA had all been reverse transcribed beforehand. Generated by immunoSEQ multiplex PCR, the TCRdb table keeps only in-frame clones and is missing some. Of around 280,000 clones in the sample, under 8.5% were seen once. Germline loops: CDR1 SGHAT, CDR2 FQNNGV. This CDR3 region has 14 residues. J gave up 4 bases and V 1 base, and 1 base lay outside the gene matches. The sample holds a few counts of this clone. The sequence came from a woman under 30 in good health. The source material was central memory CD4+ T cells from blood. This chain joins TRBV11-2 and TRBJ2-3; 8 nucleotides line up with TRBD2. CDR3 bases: TGTGCCAGCAGCTTAGCGGGAGGGCCAGATACGCAGTATTTT. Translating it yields CASSLAGGPDTQYF.